This is a list of T cell receptor beta chains from one sample in a study of control samples from healthy donors and cancer patients. Sequencing was performed with immunoSEQ multiplex PCR; in TCRdb, only in-frame clones are kept and a portion is missing. This table has 120,000 to 150,000 clones, roughly nine tenths appearing once. Material: blood. These receptors all come from a man in his late teens or twenties in good health. Both conserved end residues are part of each CDR3. A D gene is named only where the DNA matches it firmly. The size entry is marked missing in some rows and otherwise reads once, few, many or a size class.

j_call clone_size v_call d_call cdr3_aa cdr3_nt
TRBJ1-6 . TRBV21-1 . CASSKALTGVRNSPLHF TGTGCCAGCAGCAAAGCCTTGACAGGGGTTCGCAATTCACCCCTCCACTTT
TRBJ2-1 . TRBV12-3/TRBV12-4 . CASRPSEHNEQFF TGTGCCAGCCGCCCGTCCGAGCACAATGAGCAGTTCTTC
TRBJ2-2 . TRBV2 . CASSIRGDSTGELFF TGTGCCAGTTCGATCAGGGGGGATTCCACCGGGGAGCTGTTTTTT
TRBJ2-3 . TRBV19 . CASTSGVGFTDTQYF TGTGCCAGTACCTCAGGGGTGGGTTTTACAGATACGCAGTATTTT
TRBJ1-6 . TRBV14 . CASSLSPGAPLHF TGTGCCAGCAGCCTATCCCCCGGGGCACCCCTCCACTTT
TRBJ2-1 . TRBV7-2 TRBD2 CASSSGLAGGNNEQFF TGTGCCAGCAGCTCGGGACTAGCGGGGGGGAATAATGAGCAGTTCTTC
TRBJ2-1 . TRBV14 . CASSQRLASSYNEQFF TGTGCCAGCAGCCAAAGGCTAGCGAGCTCCTACAATGAGCAGTTCTTC
TRBJ1-3 . TRBV7-9 . CASSSVTTEFSIYF TGTGCCAGCAGCTCAGTAACGACGGAGTTCTCGATATATTTT
TRBJ1-1 . TRBV6-5 . CASRGGGYDTEAFF TGTGCCTCCCGCGGGGGGGGTTATGACACTGAAGCTTTCTTT
TRBJ2-1 . TRBV27 TRBD2 CASSLTSAHEQFF TGTGCCAGCAGTTTGACTAGCGCGCATGAGCAGTTCTTC
TRBJ1-6 . TRBV27 TRBD1 CASTLDRAINSPLHF TGTGCCAGTACTTTGGACAGGGCAATTAATTCACCCCTCCACTTT
TRBJ2-7 . TRBV12-3/TRBV12-4 . CASSLRQEKQYF TGTGCCAGCAGTCTGCGACAGGAAAAGCAGTACTTC
TRBJ2-7 few TRBV2 TRBD1 CASKDRGFSYEQYF TGTGCCAGCAAGGACAGGGGCTTCTCCTACGAGCAGTACTTC
TRBJ1-6 . TRBV3-1/TRBV3-2 TRBD1 CASSDRGYNSPLHF TGTGCCAGCAGCGACAGGGGCTATAATTCACCCCTCCACTTT
TRBJ1-1 . TRBV10-1 . CAIQVRAFF TGCGCCATCCAAGTGAGAGCTTTCTTT
TRBJ2-7 . TRBV5-1 . CASSLAPSYEQYF TGCGCCAGCAGCTTGGCCCCCTCCTACGAGCAGTACTTC
TRBJ1-1 few TRBV6-6 . CASSLSTEGTEAFF TGTGCCAGCAGTTTGTCGACGGAAGGCACTGAAGCTTTCTTT
TRBJ2-7 . TRBV28 . CASNPPGQFSYEQYF TGTGCCAGCAATCCCCCCGGACAGTTTTCCTACGAGCAGTACTTC
TRBJ2-7 . TRBV13 . CASSLLGRQNYEQYF TGTGCCAGCAGCTTGCTGGGTAGACAGAACTACGAGCAGTACTTC
TRBJ1-4 . TRBV5-1 . CASSPLIGSEKLFF TGCGCCAGCAGCCCCCTTATAGGGTCCGAAAAACTGTTTTTT
TRBJ2-7 . TRBV28 . CASSSTVYEQYF TGTGCCAGCAGTTCGACAGTCTACGAGCAGTACTTC
TRBJ2-7 . TRBV19 . CASSLGLTSYEQYF TGTGCCAGTAGTCTCGGACTCACCTCCTACGAGCAGTACTTC